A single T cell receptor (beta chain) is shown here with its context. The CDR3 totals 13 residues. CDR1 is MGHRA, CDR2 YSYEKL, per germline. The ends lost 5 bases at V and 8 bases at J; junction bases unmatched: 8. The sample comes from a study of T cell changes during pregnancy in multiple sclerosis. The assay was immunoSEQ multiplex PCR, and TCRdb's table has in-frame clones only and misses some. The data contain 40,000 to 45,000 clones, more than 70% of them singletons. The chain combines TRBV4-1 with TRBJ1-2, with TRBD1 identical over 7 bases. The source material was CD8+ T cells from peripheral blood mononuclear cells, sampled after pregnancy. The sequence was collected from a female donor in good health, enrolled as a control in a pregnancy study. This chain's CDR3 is CASSDRADKGYTF. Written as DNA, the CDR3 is TGCGCCAGCAGCGACAGGGCTGATAAGGGCTACACCTTC.